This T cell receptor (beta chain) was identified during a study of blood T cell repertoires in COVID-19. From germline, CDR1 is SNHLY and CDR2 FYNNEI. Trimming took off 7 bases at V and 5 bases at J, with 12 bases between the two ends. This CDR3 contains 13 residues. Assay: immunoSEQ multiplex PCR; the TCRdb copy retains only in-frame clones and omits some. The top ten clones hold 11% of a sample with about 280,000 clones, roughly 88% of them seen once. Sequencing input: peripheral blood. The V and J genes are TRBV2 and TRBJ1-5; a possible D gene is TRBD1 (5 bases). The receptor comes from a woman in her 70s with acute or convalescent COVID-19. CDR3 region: CASNGRADQPQHF. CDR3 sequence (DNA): TGTGCCAGCAATGGCAGGGCAGATCAGCCCCAGCATTTT.